Below, 18 T cell receptor beta chains from the same sample are listed, as sequenced in a study of technical replicates of blood from several donors. This table comes from immunoSEQ multiplex PCR, and its TCRdb copy is limited to in-frame clones, with some not included. This sample has 45,000 to 60,000 clones, with over 85% found just once. The material sequenced was PBMCs. These receptors came from a human donor in good health. Some clones in this sample may be carry-over from other donors' samples.

The chain links TRBV2 to TRBJ1-2, with 7 bases that match TRBD1. This CDR3 contains 12 residues. The V gene's germline CDR1 is SNHLY and CDR2 FYNNEI. V dropped 7 bases and J dropped 6; count of bases not matched to a gene: 5. CDR3 DNA: TGTGCCAGCAACGACAGGGCGGATGGCTACACCTTC. This sequence encodes CASNDRADGYTF.

The V and J genes are TRBV9 and TRBJ2-3, with TRBD2 as a possible D gene (6 bases). The length of the CDR3 is 15 residues. Germline CDR1 and CDR2: SGDLS and YYNGEE. Trimming took off 6 bases at V and 0 bases at J, with 14 bases between the two ends. The CDR3 nucleotides read TGTGCCAGCAAGCTCCGCGGGGAAAGCACAGATACGCAGTATTTT. As protein: CASKLRGESTDTQYF.

The chain is built from TRBV7-3 and TRBJ2-1; D gene uncertain. Germline CDR1 reads SGHTA; CDR2 reads FQGTGA. V was pared by 3 bases and J by 0 bases, with 9 bases between. The CDR3 extends over 15 amino acids. In DNA, the CDR3 is TGTGCCAGCAGCTTCGGCAGGTCCTCCTACAATGAGCAGTTCTTC. Its protein product is CASSFGRSSYNEQFF.

This chain uses TRBV4-3 with TRBJ2-5; D possibly corresponds to TRBD2 (5 bases). The germline V gene encodes CDR1 LGHNA and CDR2 YSLEER. Trimming removed 2 bases from V and 2 bases from J, with 12 bases in between. This CDR3 has 15 residues. The CDR3 spells CASSQFSGKQETQYF. The CDR3 DNA is TGCGCCAGCAGCCAATTCAGCGGCAAACAAGAGACCCAGTACTTC.

The chain recombines TRBV21-1 with TRBJ1-2; the table's D call of TRBD1 was not tested on the DNA. TRBV21-1 is flagged as a pseudogene. The CDR3 runs to 15 residues. DNA for the CDR3: TGTGCCAGCAGCAAAGCAGTTGCAGGGAACTATGGCTACACCTTC. This translates into CASSKAVAGNYGYTF.

The rearrangement joins TRBV5-1 to TRBJ1-4, with TRBD1 matching over 7 bases. The germline V gene encodes CDR1 SGHRS and CDR2 YFSETQ. The CDR3 is 15 residues long. The junction had 7 bases not matched to a gene; V was cut back by 3 bases and J by 5 bases. In DNA form, the CDR3 reads TGCGCCAGCAGCTCTTCCGGGACAGCAAATGAAAAACTGTTTTTT. Its protein is CASSSSGTANEKLFF.

The chain has TRBV6-6 and TRBJ2-3; D not resolved. Germline lookup yields CDR1 MNHNY and CDR2 SVGAGI (reference sequence). V lost 6 bases and J lost 2, with 6 bases in between. The CDR3 is 12 amino acids. CDR3 nucleotide sequence: TGTGCCAGCAGCCCCGTCACAGATACGCAGTATTTT. Translated, it gives CASSPVTDTQYF.

This chain joins TRBV30 and TRBJ2-1, with 8 positions matching TRBD2. The CDR3 spans 13 residues. Germline V gene lookup returns CDR1 GTSNPN and CDR2 SVGIG (reference sequence). V lost 3 bases to trimming and J lost 8 bases; unmatched junction nucleotides: 6. CDR3 sequence: CAWRDGAGDEQFF. The CDR3 coding sequence is TGTGCCTGGAGGGACGGAGCGGGGGATGAGCAGTTCTTC.

V is TRBV7-2 and J is TRBJ2-6; a possible D gene is TRBD1 (6 bases). CDR1 is SGHTA and CDR2 is FQGNSA in the germline V gene. There are 19 residues in the CDR3. V shed 5 bases and J shed 0 bases, with 20 bases lying between them. The CDR3 DNA reads TGTGCCAGCAGCCTCGGTAGCATAACAGGGTTCTCTGGGGCCAACGTCCTGACTTTC. Translation: CASSLGSITGFSGANVLTF.

The chain joins TRBV9 to TRBJ2-3; 8 positions agree with TRBD2. The CDR3 spans 18 residues. The V gene end was trimmed by 0 bases and the J gene end by 1 base; junction bases not matched to a gene: 10. The germline gives CDR1 SGDLS, CDR2 YYNGEE. The CDR3 DNA is TGTGCCAGCAGCGTAGGGGTTAGCGGGACGGTAGGCACAGATACGCAGTATTTT. Its translation: CASSVGVSGTVGTDTQYF.

The J gene is TRBJ1-3, the V gene TRBV6-1; possible D gene TRBD1, 5 bases. The CDR3 length is 14 residues. V dropped 6 bases and J dropped 4 bases, with 13 bases sitting between them. The germline V gene encodes CDR1 MNHNS and CDR2 SASEGT. The CDR3 region has the DNA TGTGCCAGCAGCGGGCAGGGAGGAGGAAACACCATATATTTT. Its translation is CASSGQGGGNTIYF.

The J gene is TRBJ2-1, the V gene TRBV11-2, with D possibly being TRBD1 (5 bases). Trimming took off 5 bases at V and 5 bases at J, with 13 bases between the two ends. Germline CDR1 reads SGHAT; CDR2 reads FQNNGV. This CDR3 contains 14 residues. CDR3 nucleotides: TGTGCCAGCAGCCCCCGGACAACTGACAATGAGCAGTTCTTC. This encodes CASSPRTTDNEQFF.

As to this clone: Other DNA sequences of this sample code for an identical CDR3. This sequence joins TRBV4-2 and TRBJ2-7; tentatively, D is TRBD1 (5 bases). Per germline, CDR1 LGHNA and CDR2 YNFKEQ. This CDR3 comprises 14 residues. V lost 1 base, J lost 3 bases, and 10 bases lay in between. CDR3 in amino acids: CASSQGTGDYEQYF. CDR3 nucleotide sequence: TGTGCCAGCAGCCAAGGAACAGGCGACTACGAGCAGTACTTC.

The chain has TRBV10-2 and TRBJ2-4, with D maybe TRBD2 (6 bases). The CDR3 is 16 amino acids. From germline, CDR1 is WSHSY and CDR2 SAAADI. Trimming shortened V by 3 bases and J by 0 bases, and 12 bases separated the two germline ends. CDR3 sequence: CASSDGWREAKNIQYF. CDR3 coding DNA: TGCGCCAGCAGTGATGGGTGGCGGGAAGCCAAAAACATTCAGTACTTC.

The CDR3 here is CASKQGKDYGYTF. CDR3 nucleotides: TGTGCCAGCAAACAGGGGAAGGACTATGGCTACACCTTC. The chain combines TRBV6-6 with TRBJ1-2; 7 nucleotides align to TRBD1. The CDR3 is 13 residues long. In germline, CDR1 is MNHNY, CDR2 SVGAGI (reference sequence). Losses at the gene ends were 7 bases for V and 3 bases for J; bases not matched to a gene: 5.

The CDR3 sequence: CASSWTSGGAETQYF. Here the CDR3 DNA reads TGTGCCAGCAGCTGGACTAGCGGGGGTGCGGAGACCCAGTACTTC. The V gene is TRBV7-9, the J gene TRBJ2-5, with 13 bases fitting TRBD2. The V and J ends lost 4 bases and 5 bases, in that order; junction bases with no gene match: 4. Germline-derived CDR1 and CDR2 are SEHNR and FQNEAQ (reference sequence). There are 15 residues in the CDR3. Full variable domain (remainder filled in from reference TRBV7-9 and TRBJ2-5): DTGVSQNPRHKITKRGQNVTFRCDPISEHNRLYWYRQTLGQGPEFLTYFQNEAQLEKSRLLSDRFSAERPKGSFSTLEIQRTEQGDSAMYLCASSWTSGGAETQYFGPGTRLLVL.

The V call is TRBV5-1, the J call TRBJ2-7; a possible D gene is TRBD1 (6 bases). The CDR3 contains 14 residues. V lost 3 bases, J lost 0 bases, and 10 bases lay in between. The V gene's germline CDR1 is SGHRS and CDR2 YFSETQ. CDR3 DNA: TGCGCCAGCAGCTCCAGGGGTGACTCCTACGAGCAGTACTTC. It yields the protein CASSSRGDSYEQYF. The entire variable domain, with the rest obtained from reference TRBV5-1 and TRBJ2-7, is as follows: KAGVTQTPRYLIKTRGQQVTLSCSPISGHRSVSWYQQTPGQGLQFLFEYFSETQRNKGNFPGRFSGRQFSNSRSEMNVSTLELGDSALYLCASSSRGDSYEQYFGPGTRLTVT.

The rearrangement links TRBV6-6 to TRBJ1-1, with TRBD1 matching over 12 bases. The CDR3 length is 15 residues. The germline CDR1 and CDR2 sequences are MNHNY and SVGAGI (reference sequence). V lost 6 bases, J lost 8 bases, and 10 bases stayed unmatched. Written as DNA, the CDR3 is TGTGCCAGCAGCCGACCCGGGACAGGGGGCCAGGAAGCTTTCTTT. Amino acids: CASSRPGTGGQEAFF.